The sequence of this T cell receptor beta chain was determined in a study of blood T cell repertoires in COVID-19. Across the study: The United States, Italy and Spain provided the acute and convalescent COVID-19 samples. T cells, B-cell-depleted T cells, or PBMCs provided the cDNA or gDNA that served as material.

Original analysis: Estimation of nucleated cell counts was performed using reference gene primer amplification. TCRdb's copy holds only in-frame clones and misses some; the assay was immunoSEQ multiplex PCR. For V, J and clone size, that table is used; D and trimming come from the DNA. Of about 220,000 clones in the sample, roughly 86% were seen once. Trimming removed 2 bases at V and 2 bases at J, with 10 bases between. This CDR3 has 15 amino acids. From germline, CDR1 is WSHSY and CDR2 SAAADI. The genes are TRBV10-2 and TRBJ2-1, with unresolved D. The clonotype originates from a woman aged 30 to 39 who had recovered from COVID-19. Material: peripheral blood. CDR3 bases: TGCGCCAGCAGTGAGGGCAGCGTCGCCTACAATGAGCAGTTCTTC. Protein product: CASSEGSVAYNEQFF.